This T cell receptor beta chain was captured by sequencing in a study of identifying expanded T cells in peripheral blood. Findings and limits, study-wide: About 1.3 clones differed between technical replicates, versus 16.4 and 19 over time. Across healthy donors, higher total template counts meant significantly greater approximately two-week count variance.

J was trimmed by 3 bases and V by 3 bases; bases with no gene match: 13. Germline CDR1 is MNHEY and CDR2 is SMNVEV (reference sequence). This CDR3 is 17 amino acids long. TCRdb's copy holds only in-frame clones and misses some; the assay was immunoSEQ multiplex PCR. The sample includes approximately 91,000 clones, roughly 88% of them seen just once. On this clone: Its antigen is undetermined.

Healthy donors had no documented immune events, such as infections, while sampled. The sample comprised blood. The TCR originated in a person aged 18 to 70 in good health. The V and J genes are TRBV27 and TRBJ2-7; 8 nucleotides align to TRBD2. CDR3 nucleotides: TGTGCCAGCAGTTTTAGGGCTAGCGGGCCCCGGATCTACGAGCAGTACTTC. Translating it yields CASSFRASGPRIYEQYF.